This T cell receptor beta chain was sequenced for a study of cytomegalovirus exposure and HLA in healthy donors. Amplification used 60 Vbeta primers and 13 Jbeta primers. Here immunoSEQ multiplex PCR was the method, and the copy in TCRdb shows in-frame clones only, minus some. Of under 200,000 clones listed, 60% to 80% are singletons. Study-wide findings and caveats: Association of a missense DCLRE1C variant with TCR beta V- and J-gene trimming was reported in a later analysis. Published work reported that the classifier diagnosed cytomegalovirus status with high specificity and sensitivity.

This clone was seen a few times. As yet, its antigen is unknown. The sequencing sample was made of PBMCs. The receptor comes from a man aged 55 to 70 in good health and CMV-seronegative.

This CDR3 reads CASSQDLDYSGNTIYF. CDR3 DNA: TGCGCCAGCAGCCAAGATCTGGACTACTCTGGAAACACCATATATTTT. The rearrangement links TRBV4-1 to TRBJ1-3; D call uncertain. Germline V gene lookup returns CDR1 MGHRA and CDR2 YSYEKL. V was clipped by 0 bases and J by 0 bases, with 9 bases between them. The CDR3 length is 16 residues.